This T cell receptor beta chain emerged from a study of blood T cell repertoires in COVID-19. The table came from immunoSEQ multiplex PCR; TCRdb's copy has only in-frame clones and leaves some out. The table lists about 300,000 clones, about 90% of them singletons, with around 5.8% in the top ten. This CDR3 contains 15 residues. Germline values: CDR1 LGHNA, CDR2 YSLEER. The ends lost 0 bases at V and 8 bases at J; junction bases unmatched: 7. The sequence derives from a woman aged 45 to 65 with COVID-19, enrolled during active disease. V and J are TRBV4-3 and TRBJ1-2, with 9 bases matching TRBD1. The source material was peripheral blood. DNA for the CDR3: TGCGCCAGCAGCCAAGAGGGACAGGGTTTGCAAGGCTACACCTTC. The encoded protein is CASSQEGQGLQGYTF.